Listed here are 8 T cell receptor beta chains from one sample, sequenced in a study of T cells in Graves' hyperthyroidism and ophthalmopathy. Amplified TCR beta CDR3 regions came from RNA transcripts. Primed by the HTBI set, a first-round RT-PCR was run on the TCR CDR3. TCRdb analysed the multiplex PCR reads with MiXCR anew, one entry per CDR3 protein. Among 360,000 or so distinct CDR3 sequences, approximately 19% were seen once, and the ten largest hold 3% to 4%. Input material: blood. The source of these receptors is a woman aged 18-35 years with Graves' hyperthyroidism.

The rearrangement uses TRBV3-1 and TRBJ1-2, with 12 bases aligning to TRBD1. Germline CDR1 is LGHDT and CDR2 is YNNKEL (reference sequence). Losses at the gene ends were 5 bases for V and 2 bases for J; bases not matched to a gene: 6. The CDR3 loop spans 16 amino acids. The DNA of the CDR3 is TGTGCCAGCAGCAAAACCGGGACAGGGGGCAACTATGGCTACACCTTC. Its translation: CASSKTGTGGNYGYTF.

This clonotype has more than one count but fewer than ten. The V call is TRBV19, the J call TRBJ1-5; maybe TRBD1 (6 bases). Trimming stripped 4 bases from V and 3 bases from J, with 25 bases between. Germline V gene lookup returns CDR1 LNHDA and CDR2 SQIVND (reference sequence). This CDR3 comprises 19 residues. CDR3: CASSTGATTEGQTNQPQHF. As DNA, the CDR3 is TGTGCCAGTAGTACCGGGGCGACTACCGAAGGACAGACCAATCAGCCCCAGCATTTT.

Only a few counts were recorded for this clonotype. The chain is built from TRBV6-1 and TRBJ1-2, with a weak D call TRBD1 (6 bases). Germline V gene data show CDR1 as MNHNS and CDR2 as SASEGT. The V end lost 7 bases, the J end lost 8 bases, and 17 bases lay between the germline ends. The CDR3 loop spans 13 amino acids. The CDR3 protein is CASTLQGDRGYTF. The CDR3 coding sequence is TGTGCCAGCACCCTACAGGGTGATAGGGGCTACACCTTC.

V gene TRBV24-1 combines with J gene TRBJ1-2; D might be TRBD1 (6 bases). The CDR3 is made up of 14 amino acids. Trimming took off 4 bases at V and 2 bases at J, with 10 bases between the two ends. CDR1 is KGHDR, CDR2 SFDVKD, per germline. The CDR3 loop is CATSEDSGNYGYTF. The CDR3 DNA reads TGTGCCACCAGTGAGGACAGTGGGAACTATGGCTACACCTTC.

This clonotype was seen ten or more times. This chain uses TRBV20-1 with TRBJ1-1, with D possibly matching TRBD1 (6 bases). Trimming removed 3 bases at V and 2 bases at J, with 16 bases between. In germline, CDR1 is DFQATT, CDR2 SNEGSKA (reference sequence). CDR3 length: 15 residues. The CDR3 here is CSARDPRGPNTEAFF. CDR3 nucleotides: TGCAGTGCTAGGGACCCCCGGGGGCCTAACACTGAAGCTTTCTTT.

At least ten counts were recorded for this clonotype. This rearrangement joins TRBV11-2 to TRBJ2-7; 9 bases are shared with TRBD2. The germline gives CDR1 SGHAT, CDR2 FQNNGV. V lost 2 bases and J lost 3; bases outside the gene matches: 5. This CDR3 is 15 amino acids long. CDR3 in DNA: TGTGCCAGCAGCTTATCGAATAGCGGGAGCTACGAGCAGTACTTC. The encoded protein is CASSLSNSGSYEQYF. Supplemented by reference TRBV11-2 and TRBJ2-7, the full variable domain reads EAGVAQSPRYKIIEKRQSVAFWCNPISGHATLYWYQQILGQGPKLLIQFQNNGVVDDSQLPKDRFSAERLKGVDSTLKIQPAKLEDSAVYLCASSLSNSGSYEQYFGPGTRLTVT.

This clonotype was seen repeatedly, ten times or more. This CDR3 is CAPGVIAGVYQETQYF. For the CDR3, the DNA is TGTGCCCCAGGCGTGATAGCGGGGGTCTACCAAGAGACCCAGTACTTC. The rearrangement joins TRBV2 to TRBJ2-5, with 9 bases aligning to TRBD2. This CDR3 has 16 residues. Germline V CDR1 and CDR2: SNHLY, FYNNEI. With 11 bases clipped from V and 0 bases from J, the junction kept 13 bases outside the gene matches. The variable domain in full, with the rest retrieved from reference TRBV2 and TRBJ2-5, is EPEVTQTPSHQVTQMGQEVILRCVPISNHLYFYWYRQILGQKVEFLVSFYNNEISEKSEIFDDQFSVERPDGSNFTLKIRSTKLEDSAMYFCAPGVIAGVYQETQYFGPGTRLLVL.

The rearrangement uses TRBV12-3 or TRBV12-4 and TRBJ1-2; D may be TRBD1 (6 bases). The germline V and J ends were trimmed by 4 bases and 6 bases, with 15 bases remaining between them. CDR3 length: 14 residues. The CDR3 sequence: CASSSETGLDGYTF. DNA of the CDR3: TGTGCCAGCAGTTCCGAGACAGGCCTGGATGGCTACACCTTC.